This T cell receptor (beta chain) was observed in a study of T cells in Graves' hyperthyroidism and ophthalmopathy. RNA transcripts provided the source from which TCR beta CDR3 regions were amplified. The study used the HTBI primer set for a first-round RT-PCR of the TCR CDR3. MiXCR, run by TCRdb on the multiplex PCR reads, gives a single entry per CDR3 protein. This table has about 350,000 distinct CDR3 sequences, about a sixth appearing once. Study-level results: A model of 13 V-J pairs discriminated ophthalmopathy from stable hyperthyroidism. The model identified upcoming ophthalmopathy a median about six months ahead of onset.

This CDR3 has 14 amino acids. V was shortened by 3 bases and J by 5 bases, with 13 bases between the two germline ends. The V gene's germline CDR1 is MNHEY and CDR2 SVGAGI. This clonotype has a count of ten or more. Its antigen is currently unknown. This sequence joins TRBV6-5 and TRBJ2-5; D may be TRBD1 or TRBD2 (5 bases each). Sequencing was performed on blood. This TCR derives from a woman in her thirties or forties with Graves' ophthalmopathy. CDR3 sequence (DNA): TGTGCCAGCAGTTATTCCGAGGGGATGGAGACCCAGTACTTC. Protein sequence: CASSYSEGMETQYF.